Below, one T cell receptor beta chain is given with its context. Its antigen is not yet known. No quality values exist for individual bases; no much larger clone is one base distant. The sample comes from a study of glioma-infiltrating T cells after dendritic cell vaccination (dated by TCRdb to 2016 to 2017). About the investigation overall: The cohort comprised 15 glioblastoma patients from Phase I and II dendritic cell vaccination trials, 9 newly diagnosed and 6 with recurrent disease. Between about 2003 and 2012, patients were given autologous tumor lysate-pulsed dendritic cell vaccination. Three intradermal dendritic cell vaccine injections were administered to patients at biweekly intervals in the arm below the axilla. Survival after dendritic cell vaccination was correlated with TCR sequencing metrics, such as TIL content and the overlap between tumor and blood repertoires. To make the vaccine, monocyte-derived dendritic cells were cultured for about seven days with IL-4 and GM-CSF and then pulsed overnight with autologous tumor lysate. In glioblastoma patients vaccinated with dendritic cells, deep sequencing of TCR beta CDR3 regions served to measure tumor-infiltrating lymphocyte content and to compare repertoires between tumor and blood.

The time point label of this sample denotes: after dendritic cell vaccination, including at tumor progression/relapse. To be selected, patients needed enough residual fresh-frozen tumor tissue and more than two years of available survival data. Molecular status otherwise varied across the glioblastoma patients, but none of them carried an isocitrate dehydrogenase mutation. PBMC were collected before vaccination, two weeks after the third vaccination, and at tumor progression if progression occurred. The Qiagen DNeasy Blood extraction Kit was used to extract genomic DNA. Using the immunoSEQ assay, TCRB CDR3 regions were amplified from roughly 2 micrograms of genomic DNA, or from all available DNA when less than that was on hand. The multiplex PCR employed 60 forward primers targeting TCR V beta segments and 13 reverse primers targeting J beta segments. Synthetic control templates were spiked into each sample at limiting dilution to estimate reads per starting template. Sequencing produced 87 bp reads on the Illumina HiSeq System. As for the original processing: PCR and sequencing errors were removed by a nearest neighbor algorithm that merged closely related sequences. TCR overlap was measured as the percentage of unique tumor TCR beta sequences that were also present in the peripheral blood of the same patient. TCRdb provides this immuneACCESS table in a form limited to in-frame rearrangements. Some clones are lacking; in checked studies, under half of them reflect an unresolved V gene, and why the rest are absent is not known. V and J calls and clone size are copied from that table; D and trimming were computed from the DNA. Recorded for this sample are 90,000 to 140,000 clones; almost 90% of them occurred a single time. The ten largest account for 2.5% to 3% of the sample.

Broad study findings and their caveats: After dendritic cell vaccination, a higher estimated pretreatment TIL content predicted longer time to progression and overall survival. The three-group TCR overlap response model was described as speculative and requiring prospective validation. The cohort was small and heterogeneous, only a few patients had full blood and tumor sets, and even fewer had initial-recurrent tumor pairs. TCR clonality showed no direct relationship with survival, which suggests that a diverse polyclonal response may matter.

Sequenced here: blood, sampled after dendritic cell vaccination. The TCR was taken from a human donor with glioblastoma.

The CDR3 reads CASRSGQDNQPQHF. The DNA is TGTGCCAGTAGATCGGGACAGGACAATCAGCCCCAGCATTTT. The V and J genes are TRBV19 and TRBJ1-5; the central 8 bases match TRBD1. The CDR3 goes from the cysteine to the phenylalanine over 14 residues. Only the CDR3 part of the read is kept: 42 bases, read in frame from the first base. According to the germline V gene (reference sequence), CDR1 reads LNHDA and CDR2 reads SQIVND. Germline trimming: 6 bases from V, 3 bases from J; junction bases outside gene matches: 4. Beyond the CDR3, the reference TRBV19 and TRBJ1-5 genes provide the residues; the full variable domain reads: DGGITQSPKYLFRKEGQNVTLSCEQNLNHDAMYWYRQDPGQGLRLIYYSQIVNDFQKGDIAEGYSVSREKKESFPLTVTSAQKNPTAFYLCASRSGQDNQPQHFGDGTRLSIL.